Presented here are 13 T cell receptor beta chains from one specimen sequenced in a study of blood T cell repertoires in COVID-19 (TCRdb year 2020). The library relied on the immunoSEQ multiplex PCR assay. TCRdb re-hosts the immuneACCESS table, in-frame sequences only. Its copies lack some clones; in the studies checked, an unresolved V gene accounts for under half of them, and the cause for the rest is not known. The sample table lists approximately 100,000 clones, about 85% of them with a count of one. The ten largest account for roughly 40% of the sample. Sequenced sample: peripheral blood. These receptors were taken from a man of 80 years or more with acute or convalescent COVID-19.

The V gene is TRBV5-4, the J gene TRBJ2-2; D not certain. The CDR3 contains 14 residues. Per germline, CDR1 SGHNT and CDR2 YYREEE (reference sequence). Trimming removed 2 bases at V and 4 bases at J, with 9 bases between. The CDR3 reads CASSLGGSTGELFF. CDR3 DNA sequence: TGTGCCAGCAGCTTAGGCGGTTCCACCGGGGAGCTGTTTTTT.

The chain uses TRBV15 and TRBJ1-1, with TRBD1 as a possible D gene (5 bases). The CDR3 has 12 residues. Germline V gene lookup returns CDR1 LNHNV and CDR2 YYDKDF (reference sequence). The V end lost 0 bases, the J end lost 8 bases, and 7 bases lay between the germline ends. The CDR3 nucleotides read TGTGCCACCAGCAGAGATTGGGGCGAAGCTTTCTTT. It is translated as CATSRDWGEAFF. The whole variable domain, filled in from reference TRBV15 and TRBJ1-1, reads DAMVIQNPRYQVTQFGKPVTLSCSQTLNHNVMYWYQQKSSQAPKLLFHYYDKDFNNEADTPDNFQSRRPNTSFCFLDIRSPGLGDTAMYLCATSRDWGEAFFGQGTRLTVV.

The gene calls are TRBV19 and TRBJ2-5, with TRBD2 identical over 14 bases. Germline trimming cut 5 bases from V and 4 bases from J; bases unmatched to any gene: 6. CDR1 LNHDA and CDR2 SQIVND come from the germline V gene (reference sequence). This CDR3 region has 16 residues. CDR3: CASSRGTSGSLETQYF. The CDR3 DNA reads as TGTGCCAGTAGTCGTGGGACTAGCGGGAGTTTAGAGACCCAGTACTTC. Using reference TRBV19 and TRBJ2-5 for the parts outside the CDR3, the full variable domain is DGGITQSPKYLFRKEGQNVTLSCEQNLNHDAMYWYRQDPGQGLRLIYYSQIVNDFQKGDIAEGYSVSREKKESFPLTVTSAQKNPTAFYLCASSRGTSGSLETQYFGPGTRLLVL.

The rearrangement links TRBV28 to TRBJ2-3; TRBD2 matches at 12 bases. CDR3 size: 16 residues. Germline V gene data show CDR1 as MDHEN and CDR2 as SYDVKM. Trimming took 5 bases from V and 4 from J; bases not matched to a gene: 7. CDR3 DNA: TGTGCCAGCAGTGGAGGGACTAGCGGGTATTCAGATACGCAGTATTTT. Amino acid sequence: CASSGGTSGYSDTQYF.

The chain joins TRBV19 to TRBJ2-1; TRBD1 agrees at 10 bases. This CDR3 is 15 amino acids long. Germline lookup yields CDR1 LNHDA and CDR2 SQIVND (reference sequence). V was clipped by 4 bases and J by 6 bases; unmatched bases: 6. CDR3 sequence reads: CASSTGQGMGNEQFF. The CDR3 nucleotides read TGTGCCAGTAGTACGGGACAGGGGATGGGCAATGAGCAGTTCTTC. Together with reference TRBV19 and TRBJ2-1, the CDR3 gives the full variable domain: DGGITQSPKYLFRKEGQNVTLSCEQNLNHDAMYWYRQDPGQGLRLIYYSQIVNDFQKGDIAEGYSVSREKKESFPLTVTSAQKNPTAFYLCASSTGQGMGNEQFFGPGTRLTVL.

The CDR3 here is CASSHFRGSSYNEQFF. CDR3 coding DNA: TGTGCCAGCAGCCACTTTCGAGGTTCCTCCTACAATGAGCAGTTCTTC. The J gene is TRBJ2-1, the V gene TRBV11-2; D is unclear. V was pared by 5 bases and J by 0 bases, with 14 bases between. The CDR3 runs to 16 residues. Germline values: CDR1 SGHAT, CDR2 FQNNGV.

V and J are TRBV24-1 and TRBJ2-7, with 8 bases fitting TRBD1. The length of the CDR3 is 16 residues. The germline CDR1 and CDR2 sequences are KGHDR and SFDVKD. The trim removed 1 base at V and 5 bases at J, leaving 9 bases unmatched. In DNA form, the CDR3 reads TGTGCCACCAGTGATTTTCGTCGGCAGGGGGCCGACGAGCAGTACTTC. Translation: CATSDFRRQGADEQYF.

This clone was counted a few times. The DNA for the CDR3 is TGTGCCAGCAGCGCCGCGGGGGGCTTTAATGAAAAACTGTTTTTT. Protein product: CASSAAGGFNEKLFF. The J gene is TRBJ1-4, the V gene TRBV7-9, with a tentative D call TRBD1 (6 bases). V shed 5 bases and J shed 4 bases, with 14 bases lying between them. The germline V gene has CDR1 SEHNR and CDR2 FQNEAQ (reference sequence). CDR3 length: 15 amino acids.

The chain has TRBV19 and TRBJ2-7, with 12 positions matching TRBD1. After removal of 4 bases from V and 7 bases from J, the junction contained 5 bases not matched to a gene. This CDR3 is built from 14 residues. The germline CDR1 and CDR2 sequences are LNHDA and SQIVND (reference sequence). CDR3 in amino acids: CASSTGQGAKEQYF. As DNA, the CDR3 is TGTGCCAGTAGTACGGGACAGGGGGCGAAGGAGCAGTACTTC.

The J gene is TRBJ1-1, the V gene TRBV5-6, with 8 nucleotides matching TRBD1. Germline-derived CDR1 and CDR2 are SGHDT and YYEEEE. The CDR3 extends over 16 amino acids. The V and J ends lost 0 bases and 3 bases, in that order; junction bases with no gene match: 7. The CDR3 nucleotides are TGTGCCAGCAGCTTGGGGGCAGGGGGCTGGGACACTGAAGCTTTCTTT. This translates into CASSLGAGGWDTEAFF. Filled out from reference TRBV5-6 and TRBJ1-1, the complete variable domain reads DAGVTQSPTHLIKTRGQQVTLRCSPKSGHDTVSWYQQALGQGPQFIFQYYEEEERQRGNFPDRFSGHQFPNYSSELNVNALLLGDSALYLCASSLGAGGWDTEAFFGQGTRLTVV.

The chain employs TRBV27 and TRBJ2-3; D not certain. CDR1 is MNHEY and CDR2 is SMNVEV in the germline V gene (reference sequence). This CDR3 comprises 15 residues. Trimming stripped 6 bases from V and 4 bases from J, with 17 bases between. The DNA for the CDR3 is TGTGCCAGCAGGGTTAACCCAGTTCGCCCAGATACGCAGTATTTT. Translation: CASRVNPVRPDTQYF.

Here the CDR3 reads CASSSGGGRRETQYF. For the CDR3, the DNA is TGTGCCAGCAGCTCGGGGGGCGGGAGAAGGGAGACCCAGTACTTC. The V call is TRBV7-3, the J call TRBJ2-5; possible D gene TRBD2, 7 bases. CDR1 and CDR2 from the germline V gene are SGHTA and FQGTGA. This CDR3 is built from 15 residues. V dropped 4 bases and J dropped 5 bases, with 17 bases sitting between them. The full variable domain, completed using reference TRBV7-3 and TRBJ2-5, is GAGVSQTPSNKVTEKGKYVELRCDPISGHTALYWYRQSLGQGPEFLIYFQGTGAADDSGLPNDRFFAVRPEGSVSTLKIQRTERGDSAVYLCASSSGGGRRETQYFGPGTRLLVL.

This sequence joins TRBV9 and TRBJ1-1; D gene unclear. CDR3 length: 14 residues. V lost 3 bases to trimming and J lost 5 bases, with 14 bases between them. The V gene's germline CDR1 is SGDLS and CDR2 YYNGEE. The CDR3: CASSEAGGRTEAFF. CDR3 bases: TGTGCCAGCAGCGAGGCGGGCGGAAGGACTGAAGCTTTCTTT.